This TCR beta chain was recovered during a study of cytomegalovirus exposure and HLA in healthy donors. V lost 0 bases and J lost 7, with 17 bases in between. This CDR3 is 15 amino acids long. Overall study findings and caveats: It was likely that a cluster of highly shared sequence variants was a sequencing artifact. In a later analysis, a missense DCLRE1C variant was linked to TCR beta V- and J-gene trimming.

Worth noting for this clone: Antigen specificity is unknown.

Primers for the PCR totalled 60 Vbeta and 13 Jbeta. Original data processing: A follow-up analysis tallied 86 million or so unique TCR beta chains, approximately 11 million shared. Some clones are missing from TCRdb's copy, which holds only in-frame ones; the method was immunoSEQ multiplex PCR. The D gene and trimming were derived from the DNA, and the V and J assignments and clone size from that table. There are under 250,000 clones in the sample; 80% to 85% occur only once, and 2.5% to 3.5% lies in the top ten. The TCR originated in a woman aged 35 to 49 in good health and CMV-seronegative. The material sequenced was PBMCs. V usage is TRBV5-3 and J usage is TRBJ2-7, with a weak D call TRBD2 (5 bases). TRBV5-3 is reported as an ORF; its role is uncertain. This CDR3 is CARSLGASRPREQYF. The CDR3 nucleotides are TGTGCCAGAAGCTTGGGGGCTAGCCGACCGAGAGAGCAGTACTTC.